Listed below are T cell receptor beta chains from one sample, sequenced in a study of blood T cell repertoires in COVID-19. Using immunoSEQ multiplex PCR, the repertoire was profiled, and TCRdb retains in-frame clones only, with some absent. The sample lists around 59,000 clones; less than 85% were seen once. The sample taken for sequencing was peripheral blood. All receptors come from a human donor in a cohort sampled during active COVID-19. Each CDR3 is given with its conserved first and last residue.

V	CDR3
TRBV7-2	CASSQSFWRDTEAFF
TRBV7-2	CASSLVSTGELFF
TRBV10-3	CAISDLYGYTF
TRBV2	CASRGPPIYF
TRBV29-1	CSVTTGYPAYEQYF
TRBV30	CAWSVGGPYEQYF
TRBV10-3	CAISEAGYNEQFF
TRBV7-2	CASSPPPAGRDEQYF
TRBV18	CASSLSGAYNEQFF
TRBV30	CAWAPRGQLVQPQHF
TRBV2	CASTRTGNNQPQHF
TRBV7-9	CASSVGPSGGEQYF
TRBV19	CASSSLQVAYYGYTF
TRBV7-9	CASSTGQGSNTEAFF
TRBV5-1	CASSFDRATEKLFF
TRBV9	CASTPTGMTNTEAFF
TRBV30	CAWTSDGDQPQHF
TRBV3-1/TRBV3-2	CASSHHGTGSPNTEAFF
TRBV7-9	CASKGEGLQEKLFF
TRBV7-9	CASSLGQGVNSPLHF